These 12 T cell receptor beta chains were sequenced from one sample in a study of OX40 agonist ivuxolimab in advanced cancers. Using immunoSEQ multiplex PCR, the repertoire was profiled, and TCRdb retains in-frame clones only, with some absent. The data hold about 100,000 clones, with 94% observed a single time. Sequencing was performed on CD4+ or CD8+ T cells sorted from blood, taken in a trial of the OX40 agonist ivuxolimab. The origin of the receptors is an adult with an advanced solid tumor such as melanoma, head and neck, liver or kidney cancer.

The genes are TRBV27 and TRBJ2-3, with 9 bases matching TRBD2. The CDR3 is 16 residues long. V lost 2 bases to trimming and J lost 2 bases; unmatched junction nucleotides: 5. Germline CDR1 and CDR2: MNHEY and SMNVEV (reference sequence). The CDR3 bases are TGTGCCAGCAGTTTAGTTGCTAGCGGGGACACAGATACGCAGTATTTT. Its translation is CASSLVASGDTDTQYF.

This clone occurred a few times. This sequence joins TRBV14 and TRBJ1-2; the D is unclear. The germline V gene has CDR1 SGHDN and CDR2 FVKESK. Trimming took 4 bases from V and 4 from J, leaving 13 bases between them. The CDR3 length is 14 residues. The CDR3 is CASSLTRTVYGYTF. The CDR3 nucleotides read TGTGCCAGCAGCCTCACTCGGACGGTCTATGGCTACACCTTC.

CDR3 in DNA: TGTGCCAGTATTGGCCGAATGGACGGGATGGGGAATGAGCAGTTCTTC. Protein: CASIGRMDGMGNEQFF. The V call is TRBV19, the J call TRBJ2-1, with D perhaps TRBD2 (5 bases). The CDR3 sequence is 16 residues long. CDR1 is LNHDA, CDR2 SQIVND, per germline (reference sequence). Trimming took 7 bases from V and 7 from J, leaving 23 bases between them.

V gene TRBV7-2 combines with J gene TRBJ1-5; D perhaps matches TRBD1 (5 bases). The CDR3 is 16 amino acids. Trimming left V 1 base short and J 1 base short, with 11 bases between. Germline CDR1 is SGHTA and CDR2 is FQGNSA. The CDR3 DNA reads TGTGCCAGCAGCTTAGGAGTAGGGGACAGCAATCAGCCCCAGCATTTT. As protein: CASSLGVGDSNQPQHF.

The chain links TRBV7-6 to TRBJ2-2, with 7 bases that match TRBD1. Germline V gives CDR1 SGHVS, CDR2 FNYEAQ. The CDR3 sequence is 14 residues long. J was trimmed by 6 bases and V by 1 base; bases with no gene match: 2. This CDR3 reads CASSLEQGPGELFF. The CDR3 region has the DNA TGTGCCAGCAGCTTAGAACAGGGGCCCGGGGAGCTGTTTTTT.

The DNA for the CDR3 is TGTGCCAGCAGCCCTACAGGGGCAAAAGGCTACACCTTC. Translation gives CASSPTGAKGYTF. The chain links TRBV11-1 to TRBJ1-2, with TRBD1 matching over 7 bases. Germline V CDR1 and CDR2: SGHAT, FQDESV (reference sequence). V trimming: 5 bases; J trimming: 8 bases; junction bases outside the gene matches: 8. There are 13 residues in the CDR3.

The rearrangement uses TRBV30 and TRBJ2-3; D possibly uses TRBD1 or TRBD2 (6 bases each). The CDR3 contains 14 residues. Trimming took off 0 bases at V and 4 bases at J, with 11 bases between the two ends. Germline V CDR1 and CDR2: GTSNPN, SVGIG (reference sequence). As DNA, the CDR3 is TGTGCCTGGAGTGTAGACGGGGGCCCAGATACGCAGTATTTT. Its translation: CAWSVDGGPDTQYF.

The V call is TRBV6-1, the J call TRBJ1-1; a possible D gene is TRBD1 (5 bases). The ends were cut back, 5 bases at V and 8 bases at J, with 9 bases in the middle. Germline CDR1 is MNHNS and CDR2 is SASEGT. The CDR3 is 11 residues long. Here the CDR3 reads CASSYYREAFF. The CDR3 DNA reads TGTGCCAGCAGTTATTACAGGGAAGCTTTCTTT.

This chain connects TRBV28 to TRBJ1-5; D is undetermined. The CDR3 has 14 amino acids. The germline V gene has CDR1 MDHEN and CDR2 SYDVKM. V gave up 5 bases and J gave up 6 bases, with 14 bases separating them. CDR3 nucleotide sequence: TGTGCCAGCAGTCCCCGGGTCCTTGGTCAGCCCCAGCATTTT. It codes for CASSPRVLGQPQHF.

This chain links TRBV20-1 with TRBJ1-2; possibly TRBD1 for D (6 bases). V was clipped by 7 bases and J by 4 bases, with 10 bases between them. The CDR3 is 11 amino acids. In germline, CDR1 is DFQATT, CDR2 SNEGSKA (reference sequence). CDR3 sequence: CSVGQPYGYTF. The CDR3 bases are TGCAGTGTTGGACAGCCCTATGGCTACACCTTC.

CDR3 coding DNA: TGCGCCAGCAGACAGGACTATGGCTACACCTTC. It yields the protein CASRQDYGYTF. This chain uses TRBV5-1 with TRBJ1-2; D may be TRBD1 (5 bases). Trimming pared 5 bases from V and 3 bases from J, leaving 5 bases between. Germline V lookup: CDR1 SGHRS, CDR2 YFSETQ. This CDR3 spans 11 amino acids.

This sequence joins TRBV5-1 and TRBJ2-2; no firm D call. Trimming took 7 bases from V and 1 from J, leaving 11 bases between them. The CDR3 loop spans 14 amino acids. Germline V gene sequence: CDR1 SGHRS, CDR2 YFSETQ. The CDR3 sequence: CASEPYRNTGELFF. CDR3 DNA sequence: TGCGCCAGCGAACCTTACAGGAACACCGGGGAGCTGTTTTTT.